This record concerns one T cell receptor (beta chain) sequence. This entry comes from a study of blood T cell repertoires in COVID-19. At the level of the study: COVID-19 samples from acute and convalescent phases originated in the United States, Italy and Spain. Sources were T cells, B-cell-depleted T cells, or PBMCs; the material itself was cDNA or gDNA.

In the authors' methods: Amplified reference gene primers provided the basis for estimating nucleated cell counts. Sequenced by immunoSEQ multiplex PCR; TCRdb stores in-frame clones only, minus some. V and J calls and clone size follow that table, whereas D and trimming were derived from the DNA. The sample shows 90,000 to 150,000 clones, 85% to 90% of them seen only once. V shed 6 bases, J shed 4 bases, and the junction held 6 bases outside the gene matches. The CDR3 is made up of 14 amino acids. The V gene's germline CDR1 is SGHTA and CDR2 FQGNSA. The receptor was isolated from a man at least 80 years old with acute or convalescent COVID-19. The V and J genes are TRBV7-2 and TRBJ2-1; TRBD2 matches at 7 bases. Sequenced input: peripheral blood. DNA for the CDR3: TGTGCCAGCAGGGGGCCGGGACTATACAATGAGCAGTTCTTC. It specifies CASRGPGLYNEQFF. Filled out from reference TRBV7-2 and TRBJ2-1, the complete variable domain reads GAGVSQSPSNKVTEKGKDVELRCDPISGHTALYWYRQSLGQGLEFLIYFQGNSAPDKSGLPSDRFSAERTGGSVSTLTIQRTQQEDSAVYLCASRGPGLYNEQFFGPGTRLTVL.